A selection of T cell receptor beta chains follows, all from one sample in a study of blood T cell repertoires in COVID-19. Assay: immunoSEQ multiplex PCR; the TCRdb copy retains only in-frame clones and omits some. The data show approximately 330,000 clones, 90% seen once. Sequenced sample: peripheral blood. These receptors were taken from a woman aged 40 to 50 with COVID-19, enrolled during active disease. Both conserved end residues are part of each CDR3.

V	CDR3
TRBV6-2/TRBV6-3	CASSYSMSGPSNQPQHF
TRBV5-1	CASSPGDGQGALHF
TRBV2	CASSEGTSVSYNEQFF
TRBV19	CASSIGQGYEQYF
TRBV7-2	CASSLLAVLGETQYF
TRBV12-3/TRBV12-4	CASSGQGGYGYTF
TRBV27	CASSLYFMGTGAEKLFF
TRBV9	CASSAQDRGRNEQFF
TRBV3-1/TRBV3-2	CASSQRLRRDTGELFF
TRBV12-3/TRBV12-4	CASRSNQRTEAFF
TRBV30	CAWKGTSGSGWTGELFF
TRBV28	CAFGASGGRNEQFF
TRBV28	CASREQSHEQFF
TRBV30	CAWMVVRGWEETQYF